The 20 T cell receptor beta chains below come from one sample, sequenced in a study of blood T cell repertoires in COVID-19. Profiled with immunoSEQ multiplex PCR; TCRdb holds only in-frame clones, not every one. The sample lists approximately 90,000 clones; 75% to 80% were seen once. Sequenced material: peripheral blood. These receptors all come from a man in his sixties or seventies with COVID-19, enrolled during active disease.

The chain links TRBV3-1 (or the pseudogene TRBV3-2) to TRBJ2-5, with 8 bases that match TRBD1. With V trimmed by 6 bases and J by 5 bases, 11 bases remained unmatched. Looked up from germline, CDR1 is LGHDT and CDR2 is YNNKEL (reference sequence). This CDR3 is built from 15 residues. CDR3 DNA sequence: TGTGCCAGCAGACTAACAGGGGGTCAGGGTGAGACCCAGTACTTC. Protein sequence: CASRLTGGQGETQYF.

V usage is TRBV28 and J usage is TRBJ2-7; 11 bases align to TRBD2. The CDR3 sequence is 14 residues long. V gave up 7 bases and J gave up 2 bases; unmatched junction bases: 4. Germline loops: CDR1 MDHEN, CDR2 SYDVKM. The DNA for the CDR3 is TGTGCCAGCATCGGGACTAGCGGAACCTACGAGCAGTACTTC. Amino acids: CASIGTSGTYEQYF.

This chain connects TRBV7-2 to TRBJ2-7; 16 bases align to TRBD2. V was clipped by 1 base and J by 5 bases; unmatched bases: 8. The CDR3 extends over 18 amino acids. Germline CDR1 SGHTA, CDR2 FQGNSA. CDR3 bases: TGTGCCAGCAGCTTAGTTGGGACTAGCGGGAGGGCCGAGGACGAGCAGTACTTC. Translating it yields CASSLVGTSGRAEDEQYF.

The V call is TRBV19, the J call TRBJ1-2, with D maybe TRBD1 (6 bases). The CDR3 runs 13 residues. The V and J ends lost 3 bases and 5 bases respectively, with 10 bases between them. Germline values: CDR1 LNHDA, CDR2 SQIVND (reference sequence). CDR3 loop: CASSMEGGYGYTF. CDR3 DNA: TGTGCCAGTAGTATGGAAGGGGGTTATGGCTACACCTTC. The complete variable domain, with remaining parts taken from reference TRBV19 and TRBJ1-2, reads DGGITQSPKYLFRKEGQNVTLSCEQNLNHDAMYWYRQDPGQGLRLIYYSQIVNDFQKGDIAEGYSVSREKKESFPLTVTSAQKNPTAFYLCASSMEGGYGYTFGSGTRLTVV.

This clone was counted once. This chain links TRBV5-6 with TRBJ2-3, with TRBD1 identical over 9 bases. J gave up 3 bases and V 3 bases, and 2 bases lay outside the gene matches. The CDR3 consists of 14 residues. Germline V gene data show CDR1 as SGHDT and CDR2 as YYEEEE. CDR3: CASSSGTGTDTQYF. CDR3 DNA: TGTGCCAGCAGCTCCGGGACAGGGACAGATACGCAGTATTTT.

The sample holds one count of this clone. The V and J genes are TRBV5-8 and TRBJ2-5, with 8 bases matching TRBD1. Per the germline V gene, CDR1 is SGHTS and CDR2 is YDEGEE. The CDR3 extends over 17 amino acids. Trimming at V came to 0 bases and at J to 2 bases, leaving 9 bases not matched to a gene. CDR3 residues: CASSLDRQGASQETQYF. As DNA, the CDR3 is TGTGCCAGCAGCTTGGATCGGCAGGGGGCCTCTCAAGAGACCCAGTACTTC.

The sample holds a few counts of this clone. The chain carries TRBV7-8 and TRBJ2-5; D not resolved. Germline V gene data show CDR1 as SGHVS and CDR2 as FQNEAQ. The V end was cut by 1 base, the J end by 5 bases, with 14 bases between. This CDR3 is built from 15 residues. CDR3: CASSLVMAALETQYF. The CDR3 DNA sequence: TGTGCCAGCAGCTTAGTAATGGCCGCCCTTGAGACCCAGTACTTC.

The V gene is TRBV6-5, the J gene TRBJ1-4; TRBD1 matches at 7 bases. Germline V gene sequence: CDR1 MNHEY, CDR2 SVGAGI. This CDR3 spans 13 amino acids. After removal of 10 bases from V and 7 bases from J, the junction contained 9 bases not matched to a gene. The CDR3 DNA reads as TGTGCCACCATGATACAGGGGTTTGAAAAACTGTTTTTT. Encoded protein: CATMIQGFEKLFF.

In its sample, this clone was seen a few times. This CDR3 is CASSEWTGGRLETQYF. The CDR3 nucleotides are TGTGCCAGCAGTGAATGGACAGGGGGGAGGTTGGAGACCCAGTACTTC. This chain uses TRBV2 with TRBJ2-5, with 10 bases that match TRBD1. Losses at the gene ends were 2 bases for V and 5 bases for J; bases not matched to a gene: 8. CDR1 is SNHLY, CDR2 FYNNEI, per germline. The CDR3 contains 16 residues.

This chain connects TRBV18 to TRBJ1-2; 8 positions agree with TRBD1. The CDR3 contains 14 residues. V dropped 0 bases and J dropped 5; count of bases not matched to a gene: 2. Per the germline V gene, CDR1 is KGHSH and CDR2 is LQKENI. CDR3 protein: CASSPPDRGYGYTF. The CDR3, as DNA: TGTGCCAGCTCACCACCAGACAGGGGATATGGCTACACCTTC.

The chain recombines TRBV30 with TRBJ1-1; D remains unclear. This CDR3 contains 12 residues. Germline values: CDR1 GTSNPN, CDR2 SVGIG (reference sequence). Trimming left V 7 bases short and J 3 bases short, with 12 bases between. Written as DNA, the CDR3 is TGTGCCTTAAGGTCAGGCTACACTGAAGCTTTCTTT. Protein product: CALRSGYTEAFF.

The chain uses TRBV30 and TRBJ2-5, with D tentatively TRBD2 (5 bases). Trimming shortened V by 7 bases and J by 2 bases, and 11 bases separated the two germline ends. Per the germline V gene, CDR1 is GTSNPN and CDR2 is SVGIG (reference sequence). The CDR3 is made up of 12 amino acids. The CDR3: CASRAAQETQYF. Here the CDR3 DNA reads TGTGCCTCGCGGGCCGCGCAAGAGACCCAGTACTTC.

This clone was picked up one time. J is TRBJ1-4 and V is TRBV11-3; maybe TRBD1 (5 bases). The V gene lost 3 bases and the J gene lost 2 bases, with 10 bases spanning the gap. Looked up from germline, CDR1 is SGHNT and CDR2 is YENEEA. The length of the CDR3 is 15 residues. This chain's CDR3 is CASSFQGSTNEKLFF. The CDR3 nucleotides read TGTGCCAGCAGCTTTCAGGGTAGCACTAATGAAAAACTGTTTTTT.

The rearrangement joins TRBV6-8 to TRBJ2-1; the D gene is possibly TRBD1 (6 bases). CDR1 and CDR2 (germline): MNHGY, SAAAGT. Trimming removed 6 bases from V and 9 bases from J, with 21 bases in between. The CDR3 totals 15 residues. CDR3 DNA sequence: TGTGCCAGCAGGACTGTCGGGACAAGACGCGGTGAGCAGTTCTTC. Residues: CASRTVGTRRGEQFF.

This chain uses TRBV13 with TRBJ1-2, with no clear D. CDR3 length equals 18 residues. Germline V lookup: CDR1 PRHDT, CDR2 FYEKMQ (reference sequence). With 7 bases removed from V and 3 bases from J, the gap between germline ends came to 27 bases. In nucleotides, the CDR3 is TGTGCCAGCACCGACTTCCTCGCTGGTAACCTCTTTGACTATGGCTACACCTTC. Translating gives CASTDFLAGNLFDYGYTF.

The chain carries TRBV4-2 and TRBJ2-3; 7 bases fit TRBD2. The CDR3 has 17 amino acids. CDR1 and CDR2 (germline): LGHNA, YNFKEQ. Unmatched junction bases numbered 9, after V lost 0 bases and J lost 3 bases. DNA for the CDR3: TGTGCCAGCAGCCAAGATTGGCCTAGCGGAGTTACAGATACGCAGTATTTT. It translates to CASSQDWPSGVTDTQYF.

This chain uses TRBV4-2 with TRBJ2-5; D is perhaps TRBD1 (6 bases). V lost 4 bases, J lost 5 bases, and 14 bases lay in between. This CDR3 is 14 amino acids long. Germline V gene lookup returns CDR1 LGHNA and CDR2 YNFKEQ. CDR3 sequence reads: CASSPITGRETQYF. The CDR3 DNA reads as TGTGCCAGCAGCCCTATAACAGGGCGGGAGACCCAGTACTTC.

The chain recombines TRBV24-1 with TRBJ1-2; D may be TRBD1 (5 bases). There are 13 residues in the CDR3. The germline V gene encodes CDR1 KGHDR and CDR2 SFDVKD. With 6 bases removed from V and 2 bases from J, the gap between germline ends came to 9 bases. In DNA, the CDR3 is TGTGCCACCAGTCAGGGATCGAACTATGGCTACACCTTC. It is translated as CATSQGSNYGYTF.

This clone is medium-sized by share. The chain carries TRBV19 and TRBJ1-5; D ambiguous. This CDR3 contains 14 residues. The ends were cut back, 3 bases at V and 0 bases at J, with 6 bases in the middle. CDR1 is LNHDA, CDR2 SQIVND, per germline (reference sequence). The DNA of the CDR3 is TGTGCCAGTAGTATCGGTTTTAGCAATCAGCCCCAGCATTTT. This codes for CASSIGFSNQPQHF.

There are a few counts of this clone. CDR3: CASSPQAGETQYF. The CDR3 nucleotides read TGTGCCAGCTCACCACAGGCAGGCGAGACCCAGTACTTC. The chain couples TRBV18 to TRBJ2-5; no reliable D call. V lost 1 base to trimming and J lost 5 bases, with 8 bases between them. Germline CDR1 is KGHSH and CDR2 is LQKENI. CDR3 length equals 13 residues.